These 22 T cell receptor beta chains share one sample of origin, sequenced in a study of blood T cell repertoires in COVID-19. TCRdb's table, derived via immunoSEQ multiplex PCR, lists solely in-frame clones and lacks some. There are a few hundred thousand clones in the sample; about 87% occur only once, and 2.5% to 3.5% lies in the top ten. The sample comprised peripheral blood. These TCRs come from a human donor in a cohort sampled during active COVID-19.

This chain connects TRBV6-1 to TRBJ2-7; no definite D call. V was cut by 3 bases and J by 4 bases, with 7 bases left in between. Germline values: CDR1 MNHNS, CDR2 SASEGT. The length of the CDR3 is 12 residues. The CDR3 DNA sequence: TGTGCCAGCAGTGAGACGAGGTACGAGCAGTACTTC. Its translation is CASSETRYEQYF.

This clone was observed once. V usage is TRBV27 and J usage is TRBJ2-7, with D possibly being TRBD1 (5 bases). V was clipped by 4 bases and J by 4 bases, with 14 bases between them. Germline V gene sequence: CDR1 MNHEY, CDR2 SMNVEV (reference sequence). This CDR3 has 14 amino acids. The CDR3 DNA reads TGTGCCAGCAGTTCTCACCAAACAGGTTACGAGCAGTACTTC. It codes for CASSSHQTGYEQYF.

The chain recombines TRBV30 with TRBJ2-2; TRBD1 agrees at 7 bases. Trimming at V came to 5 bases and at J to 4 bases, leaving 4 bases not matched to a gene. The CDR3 contains 13 residues. Germline lookup yields CDR1 GTSNPN and CDR2 SVGIG (reference sequence). This CDR3 is CAWEGATTGELFF. Written as DNA, the CDR3 is TGTGCCTGGGAGGGGGCGACCACCGGGGAGCTGTTTTTT.

The V and J genes are TRBV5-1 and TRBJ1-3; D is unclear. The V end was cut by 1 base, the J end by 6 bases, with 11 bases between. The CDR3 extends over 14 amino acids. Germline loops: CDR1 SGHRS, CDR2 YFSETQ. CDR3 in DNA: TGCGCCAGCAGCTTGTACCGGGGAACAAACACCATATATTTT. Translating it yields CASSLYRGTNTIYF.

The chain joins TRBV27 to TRBJ2-7; 7 bases line up with TRBD2. From germline, CDR1 is MNHEY and CDR2 SMNVEV (reference sequence). The CDR3 contains 16 residues. V lost 3 bases to trimming and J lost 2 bases; unmatched junction nucleotides: 10. The CDR3 DNA is TGTGCCAGCAGTTTTGGGGCGGGGGTGGACACCTACGAGCAGTACTTC. It is translated as CASSFGAGVDTYEQYF.

The gene calls are TRBV10-1 and TRBJ2-1; D is possibly TRBD1 (6 bases). Trimming left V 6 bases short and J 7 bases short, with 13 bases between. CDR3 size: 13 residues. Germline lookup yields CDR1 WNHNN and CDR2 SYGVQD (reference sequence). The CDR3 loop reads CASSSGTRNEQFF. For the CDR3, the DNA is TGCGCCAGCAGCTCCGGGACAAGGAATGAGCAGTTCTTC.

This rearrangement joins TRBV3-1 (or the pseudogene TRBV3-2) to TRBJ2-7, with D perhaps matching TRBD1 (6 bases). In germline, CDR1 is LGHDT, CDR2 YNNKEL (reference sequence). V was pared by 8 bases and J by 2 bases, with 16 bases between. The CDR3 contains 14 residues. The CDR3 loop reads CASEDRTDPYEQYF. The CDR3 coding sequence is TGTGCCAGCGAAGACCGGACAGATCCCTACGAGCAGTACTTC.

This clone occurred many times. This sequence joins TRBV5-1 and TRBJ2-7, with 8 bases identical to TRBD1. V trimming: 2 bases; J trimming: 2 bases; junction bases outside the gene matches: 6. The CDR3 contains 15 residues. CDR1 is SGHRS and CDR2 is YFSETQ in the germline V gene. CDR3 sequence reads: CASSFAPGQAYEQYF. CDR3 coding DNA: TGCGCCAGCAGCTTTGCACCGGGACAGGCCTACGAGCAGTACTTC.

V and J are TRBV7-2 and TRBJ1-3, with TRBD1 as a possible D gene (5 bases). CDR1 and CDR2 (germline): SGHTA, FQGNSA. V lost 5 bases to trimming and J lost 0 bases, with 11 bases between them. The CDR3 totals 15 residues. The CDR3 region is CASSPRGDSGNTIYF. CDR3 nucleotides: TGTGCCAGCAGCCCCCGGGGGGACTCTGGAAACACCATATATTTT.

This clone was observed a few times. The chain has TRBV18 and TRBJ2-2; 9 positions agree with TRBD1. CDR1 and CDR2 from the germline V gene are KGHSH and LQKENI. This CDR3 comprises 18 residues. Losses at the gene ends were 1 base for V and 3 bases for J; bases not matched to a gene: 9. CDR3 in DNA: TGTGCCAGCTCACCACGTCCCGGGACAGGGATGGACACCGGGGAGCTGTTTTTT. Translated: CASSPRPGTGMDTGELFF.

This rearrangement joins TRBV19 to TRBJ2-2; 10 bases match TRBD2. CDR1 is LNHDA, CDR2 SQIVND, per germline (reference sequence). The CDR3 has 15 amino acids. The V and J ends lost 4 bases and 6 bases, in that order; junction bases with no gene match: 5. The DNA for the CDR3 is TGTGCCAGTAGTACCCTAGCGGGAGCCGCCGGGGAGCTGTTTTTT. It yields the protein CASSTLAGAAGELFF.

V and J are TRBV20-1 and TRBJ1-1; tentative D call: TRBD1 (5 bases). This CDR3 region has 12 residues. With 3 bases removed from V and 5 bases from J, the gap between germline ends came to 10 bases. Germline CDR1 and CDR2: DFQATT and SNEGSKA (reference sequence). CDR3 bases: TGCAGTGCTAGTTCGGGGGAAACTGAAGCTTTCTTT. Amino acids: CSASSGETEAFF.

The gene calls are TRBV5-5 and TRBJ1-6, with 8 bases identical to TRBD1. From germline, CDR1 is SGHKS and CDR2 YYEKEE (reference sequence). This CDR3 region has 17 residues. V shed 0 bases, J shed 4 bases, and the junction held 6 bases outside the gene matches. CDR3 in amino acids: CASSLVVRGLYNSPLHF. Written as DNA, the CDR3 is TGTGCCAGCAGCTTGGTGGTCAGGGGGCTGTATAATTCACCCCTCCACTTT.

V gene TRBV15 combines with J gene TRBJ2-3, with 7 nucleotides matching TRBD2. CDR1 LNHNV and CDR2 YYDKDF come from the germline V gene (reference sequence). Losses at the gene ends were 0 bases for V and 3 bases for J; bases not matched to a gene: 12. The CDR3 totals 18 residues. For the CDR3, the DNA is TGTGCCACCAGCAGAGATCGACGGGACTATATTGCGACAGATACGCAGTATTTT. Its protein is CATSRDRRDYIATDTQYF.

V and J are TRBV27 and TRBJ2-3; D is possibly TRBD2 (5 bases). Germline lookup yields CDR1 MNHEY and CDR2 SMNVEV (reference sequence). The CDR3 has 14 amino acids. V lost 2 bases to trimming and J lost 6 bases, with 12 bases between them. The CDR3 is CASSLGTLADTQYF. The DNA of the CDR3 is TGTGCCAGCAGTTTAGGCACATTAGCGGATACGCAGTATTTT.

This sequence joins TRBV10-3 and TRBJ2-2; 10 bases fit TRBD2. The CDR3 totals 17 residues. V shed 5 bases, J shed 1 base, and the junction held 7 bases outside the gene matches. Germline values: CDR1 ENHRY, CDR2 SYGVKD. The CDR3 DNA follows: TGTGCCATCAGTCAAAGCGGGGGGGCGGTGAACACCGGGGAGCTGTTTTTT. It specifies CAISQSGGAVNTGELFF.

This clone was counted between two and nine times. This chain uses TRBV19 with TRBJ1-5, with D maybe TRBD1 (6 bases). In germline, CDR1 is LNHDA, CDR2 SQIVND (reference sequence). The length of the CDR3 is 16 residues. The V and J ends lost 5 bases and 3 bases respectively, with 17 bases between them. The CDR3 loop reads CASSPSLAGANQPQHF. CDR3 sequence (DNA): TGTGCCAGTAGTCCCTCCCTCGCGGGGGCCAATCAGCCCCAGCATTTT. The entire variable domain, with the rest obtained from reference TRBV19 and TRBJ1-5, is as follows: DGGITQSPKYLFRKEGQNVTLSCEQNLNHDAMYWYRQDPGQGLRLIYYSQIVNDFQKGDIAEGYSVSREKKESFPLTVTSAQKNPTAFYLCASSPSLAGANQPQHFGDGTRLSIL.

The chain uses TRBV11-2 and TRBJ1-1; TRBD1 matches at 7 bases. The CDR3 spans 14 residues. V gave up 1 base and J gave up 5 bases; unmatched junction bases: 4. The germline gives CDR1 SGHAT, CDR2 FQNNGV. CDR3 region: CASSLAGRGTEAFF. For the CDR3, the DNA is TGTGCCAGCAGCTTAGCGGGCAGGGGGACTGAAGCTTTCTTT.

This clone has a handful of counts. V gene TRBV27 combines with J gene TRBJ2-2; TRBD1 matches 7 bases. CDR3 length equals 16 residues. CDR1 is MNHEY and CDR2 is SMNVEV in the germline V gene (reference sequence). J gave up 5 bases and V 4 bases, and 10 bases lay outside the gene matches. The CDR3 loop reads CASSWLRDSVTGELFF. Here the CDR3 DNA reads TGTGCCAGCAGTTGGCTCCGGGACAGTGTGACCGGGGAGCTGTTTTTT.

This chain joins TRBV20-1 and TRBJ2-7; D remains unclear. Germline V gene data show CDR1 as DFQATT and CDR2 as SNEGSKA (reference sequence). There are 11 residues in the CDR3. Trimming took off 5 bases at V and 1 base at J, with 6 bases between the two ends. DNA of the CDR3: TGCAGTGCTGCTAGGTCCTACGAGCAGTACTTC. Translating it yields CSAARSYEQYF.

The chain joins TRBV10-2 to TRBJ1-5, with 7 bases fitting TRBD1. The CDR3 has 15 amino acids. The V and J ends lost 1 base and 4 bases, in that order; junction bases with no gene match: 4. CDR1 WSHSY and CDR2 SAAADI come from the germline V gene. The CDR3 DNA follows: TGCGCCAGCAGTGAGTTTGGGACAGAGAATCAGCCCCAGCATTTT. This codes for CASSEFGTENQPQHF.

This chain joins TRBV5-8 and TRBJ2-7, with a weak D call TRBD2 (6 bases). Trimming stripped 3 bases from V and 0 bases from J, with 16 bases between. Germline assignment: CDR1 SGHTS and CDR2 YDEGEE. This CDR3 spans 16 amino acids. CDR3 protein: CASSSGVRTLSYEQYF. The CDR3 bases are TGTGCCAGCAGCTCGGGGGTACGGACCCTCTCCTACGAGCAGTACTTC.